Below are 23 T cell receptor beta chains sequenced from a single sample in a study of technical replicates of blood from a few donors. Produced via immunoSEQ multiplex PCR; TCRdb's table is partial and in-frame only. The table shows 60,000 to 80,000 clones, with around 84% occurring only once. Sequencing was performed on PBMCs. The receptor source for this set is a human donor in good health. Some clones in this sample may be carry-over from other donors' samples.

The chain has TRBV6-1 and TRBJ2-7, with TRBD1 matching over 8 bases. The V and J ends lost 6 bases and 6 bases, in that order; junction bases with no gene match: 10. Germline CDR1 reads MNHNS; CDR2 reads SASEGT. CDR3 length equals 14 residues. In nucleotides, the CDR3 is TGTGCCAGCAGGGAGACAGGGGCAACCCTCGAGCAGTACTTC. This translates into CASRETGATLEQYF.

J is TRBJ2-7 and V is TRBV6-6; 10 positions match TRBD1. Germline CDR1 MNHNY, CDR2 SVGAGI (reference sequence). The CDR3 covers 14 residues. V dropped 2 bases and J dropped 6; count of bases not matched to a gene: 4. The DNA for the CDR3 is TGTGCCAGCAGTTACAAGACAGGGGGCGGCGAGCAGTACTTC. It codes for CASSYKTGGGEQYF.

V and J are TRBV19 and TRBJ1-2; 8 bases line up with TRBD1. CDR1 LNHDA and CDR2 SQIVND come from the germline V gene (reference sequence). V was clipped by 4 bases and J by 4 bases; unmatched bases: 8. CDR3 length equals 15 residues. The CDR3 DNA is TGTGCCAGTAGTACCGCCCGACAGGGGAGCTATGGCTACACCTTC. This gives the protein CASSTARQGSYGYTF.

This sequence joins TRBV11-1 and TRBJ1-4, with TRBD1 identical over 7 bases. Per the germline V gene, CDR1 is SGHAT and CDR2 is FQDESV (reference sequence). The length of the CDR3 is 15 residues. J gave up 7 bases and V 4 bases, and 9 bases lay outside the gene matches. The CDR3 sequence: CASSSNTGESEKLFF. The DNA of the CDR3 is TGTGCCAGCAGCTCCAATACAGGGGAAAGTGAAAAACTGTTTTTT.

V is TRBV5-4 and J is TRBJ2-5, with 10 positions matching TRBD2. Germline lookup yields CDR1 SGHNT and CDR2 YYREEE (reference sequence). CDR3 length: 14 amino acids. Unmatched junction bases numbered 2, after V lost 4 bases and J lost 2 bases. The CDR3 DNA is TGTGCCAGCAGCCATAGCGGGGGGCAAGAGACCCAGTACTTC. It translates to CASSHSGGQETQYF.

The chain joins TRBV10-1 to TRBJ2-2; TRBD2 agrees at 10 bases. V was clipped by 10 bases and J by 7 bases; unmatched bases: 9. CDR3 length: 14 amino acids. The germline CDR1 and CDR2 sequences are WNHNN and SYGVQD (reference sequence). The CDR3 DNA reads as TGCGCCACCCCTAGCGGGAGTCGAGGCGGGGAGCTGTTTTTT. It specifies CATPSGSRGGELFF.

This chain links TRBV7-2 with TRBJ1-2; no clear D gene. The CDR3 sequence is 13 residues long. Germline V gene data show CDR1 as SGHTA and CDR2 as FQGNSA. V was pared by 8 bases and J by 4 bases, with 14 bases between. The CDR3 nucleotides read TGTGCCAGCCGGCTAACTTCGGGCTATGGCTACACCTTC. Amino acid sequence: CASRLTSGYGYTF.

V and J are TRBV10-3 and TRBJ2-3; 11 positions agree with TRBD2. The V gene end was trimmed by 7 bases and the J gene end by 1 base; junction bases not matched to a gene: 1. The CDR3 runs 14 residues. Germline CDR1 is ENHRY and CDR2 is SYGVKD. CDR3 in amino acids: CAINSGRGTDTQYF. For the CDR3, the DNA is TGTGCCATCAATAGCGGGAGGGGCACAGATACGCAGTATTTT.

The chain couples TRBV7-2 to TRBJ1-1; TRBD1 might be the D (5 bases). The V gene's germline CDR1 is SGHTA and CDR2 FQGNSA. Between the trimmed V and J ends, which lost 3 bases and 3 bases, there was a span of 11 bases. The CDR3 is 14 residues long. CDR3 amino acids: CASSLLWGYTEAFF. In DNA form, the CDR3 reads TGTGCCAGCAGCTTGTTGTGGGGCTACACTGAAGCTTTCTTT.

This clone was detected once. The chain has TRBV10-3 and TRBJ1-5; unclear D gene. Trimming removed 5 bases from V and 6 bases from J, with 11 bases in between. This CDR3 region has 13 residues. CDR1 ENHRY and CDR2 SYGVKD come from the germline V gene. CDR3 in amino acids: CAISKDGIQPQHF. Written as DNA, the CDR3 is TGTGCCATCAGTAAGGACGGGATTCAGCCCCAGCATTTT.

The CDR3 nucleotides are TGTGCCAGCAGCTTAGGATCCCTAGCGGGGGGGTACAATGAGCAGTTCTTC. Protein product: CASSLGSLAGGYNEQFF. The gene calls are TRBV7-6 and TRBJ2-1; 12 bases map to TRBD2. The V gene's germline CDR1 is SGHVS and CDR2 FNYEAQ. V lost 1 base, J lost 4 bases, and 5 bases stayed unmatched. The CDR3 is 17 residues long.

Only a few counts were recorded for this clone. The chain employs TRBV5-1 and TRBJ2-7; no reliable D call. The CDR3 is made up of 13 amino acids. CDR1 SGHRS and CDR2 YFSETQ come from the germline V gene. Trimming took off 0 bases at V and 4 bases at J, with 8 bases between the two ends. The CDR3 DNA sequence: TGCGCCAGCAGCTTGGAGGCGGTATACGAGCAGTACTTC. This translates into CASSLEAVYEQYF.

This sequence joins TRBV27 and TRBJ2-2; no firm D call. The CDR3 totals 15 residues. From germline, CDR1 is MNHEY and CDR2 SMNVEV (reference sequence). The V gene lost 3 bases and the J gene lost 5 bases, with 13 bases spanning the gap. The CDR3 DNA follows: TGTGCCAGCAGTTTTGGCAGAGCCAGGACCGGGGAGCTGTTTTTT. Its protein is CASSFGRARTGELFF.

The chain combines TRBV4-3 with TRBJ2-3; 11 nucleotides agree with TRBD2. The CDR3 contains 16 residues. Germline values: CDR1 LGHNA, CDR2 YSLEER. J gave up 2 bases and V 1 base, and 2 bases lay outside the gene matches. The CDR3 sequence: CASSQVTSGTTDTQYF. CDR3 coding DNA: TGCGCCAGCAGCCAAGTGACTAGCGGGACCACAGATACGCAGTATTTT.

The gene calls are TRBV7-9 and TRBJ2-5; 15 bases agree with TRBD2. The germline V gene encodes CDR1 SEHNR and CDR2 FQNEAQ (reference sequence). The CDR3 has 17 residues. The junction had 6 bases not matched to a gene; V was cut back by 5 bases and J by 2 bases. Here the CDR3 reads CASSRTSGGAGQETQYF. The CDR3 DNA is TGTGCCAGCAGCCGGACTAGCGGGGGGGCGGGGCAAGAGACCCAGTACTTC.

This sequence joins TRBV9 and TRBJ1-6; 7 positions match TRBD1. Trimming took 6 bases from V and 2 from J; bases not matched to a gene: 5. The CDR3 has 15 residues. From germline, CDR1 is SGDLS and CDR2 YYNGEE. This CDR3 reads CASNRGRTYNSPLHF. The CDR3 DNA follows: TGTGCCAGCAACAGGGGAAGGACCTATAATTCACCCCTCCACTTT. The full variable domain, its missing parts supplied by reference TRBV9 and TRBJ1-6, is DSGVTQTPKHLITATGQRVTLRCSPRSGDLSVYWYQQSLDQGLQFLIQYYNGEERAKGNILERFSAQQFPDLHSELNLSSLELGDSALYFCASNRGRTYNSPLHFGNGTRLTVT.

This chain uses TRBV7-2 with TRBJ2-3, with 8 bases lining up with TRBD2. Per the germline V gene, CDR1 is SGHTA and CDR2 is FQGNSA. The V segment lost 0 bases and the J segment 2 bases; nucleotides outside the gene matches: 7. The CDR3 has 17 amino acids. CDR3 in DNA: TGTGCCAGCAGCTTAGCTGATAGCGGGATGTTCACAGATACGCAGTATTTT. Residues: CASSLADSGMFTDTQYF.

The genes are TRBV2 and TRBJ2-5; possibly TRBD2 for D (5 bases). Germline assignment: CDR1 SNHLY and CDR2 FYNNEI. This CDR3 comprises 12 residues. V lost 4 bases to trimming and J lost 4 bases, with 7 bases between them. Here the CDR3 DNA reads TGTGCCAGCAGTGCGGGGATAGAGACCCAGTACTTC. As protein: CASSAGIETQYF. Filled out from reference TRBV2 and TRBJ2-5, the complete variable domain reads EPEVTQTPSHQVTQMGQEVILRCVPISNHLYFYWYRQILGQKVEFLVSFYNNEISEKSEIFDDQFSVERPDGSNFTLKIRSTKLEDSAMYFCASSAGIETQYFGPGTRLLVL.

The CDR3 reads CASSAQDRGWQPQHF. CDR3 nucleotides: TGTGCCAGCAGCGCCCAGGACAGGGGTTGGCAGCCCCAGCATTTT. The chain carries TRBV5-6 and TRBJ1-5, with 9 bases lining up with TRBD1. This CDR3 contains 15 residues. Germline V gene data show CDR1 as SGHDT and CDR2 as YYEEEE. The V and J ends lost 4 bases and 7 bases, in that order; junction bases with no gene match: 9.

This rearrangement joins TRBV7-6 to TRBJ2-7, with TRBD2 matching 15 bases. CDR3 length: 17 amino acids. J gave up 5 bases and V 5 bases, and 10 bases lay outside the gene matches. CDR1 is SGHVS and CDR2 is FNYEAQ in the germline V gene. The DNA of the CDR3 is TGTGCCAGCAGCCAAGGACTAGCGGGAGGGCGTCGCGACGAGCAGTACTTC. Its protein product is CASSQGLAGGRRDEQYF.

The CDR3 here is CASSLAGEGYGYTF. CDR3 nucleotides: TGTGCCAGCAGCTTAGCGGGGGAGGGCTATGGCTACACCTTC. The chain uses TRBV7-8 and TRBJ1-2; maybe TRBD1 (5 bases). Trimming shortened V by 0 bases and J by 4 bases, and 9 bases separated the two germline ends. The CDR3 is 14 residues long. Germline CDR1 SGHVS, CDR2 FQNEAQ.

This chain connects TRBV21-1 to TRBJ2-5; the D call of TRBD2 is as the table states it, not checked on the DNA. TRBV21-1 is flagged as a pseudogene. The CDR3 extends over 16 amino acids. The DNA of the CDR3 is TGTGCCAGCAGCTTTACACTAGCGGGAGGTGAAGAGACCCAGTACTTC. Translating it yields CASSFTLAGGEETQYF.

The chain uses TRBV7-6 and TRBJ2-1; weak D call: TRBD1 (6 bases). CDR3 length: 13 residues. Germline loops: CDR1 SGHVS, CDR2 FNYEAQ. V was trimmed by 5 bases and J by 6 bases, leaving 11 bases between them. The CDR3 loop reads CASSTHRVNEQFF. CDR3 nucleotide sequence: TGTGCCAGCAGCACCCACAGGGTCAATGAGCAGTTCTTC.